Detailed here is one TCR beta chain. The antigen it binds to is not known. Base qualities are missing; no much larger clone stands one base away. These data come from a study of OX40 agonist ivuxolimab in advanced cancers. Looking at the study overall: Ivuxolimab was an agonistic, fully human IgG2 monoclonal antibody directed against OX40 (CD134), a costimulatory receptor. Intravenous ivuxolimab was administered to patients every 2 weeks at six dose levels: 0.01, 0.1, 0.3, 1.5, 3 and 10 mg/kg. Of the 50 or so patients in dose escalation, 19 had hepatocellular carcinoma, some 15 had melanoma, 9 had renal cell carcinoma and 9 had head and neck cancer. In the dose-escalation cohort, 82.7% of patients were male, and the mean age was around 60 years, with a range of roughly 20 to 85. Patients were allowed to have had prior anti-PD-1, anti-PD-L1 or anti-CTLA-4 therapy, and around 41% of the dose-escalation patients had previously received checkpoint inhibitors. Partial responses occurred in three dose-escalation patients: two with cutaneous melanoma and one with hepatocellular carcinoma. Peripheral TCRbeta sequencing was intended to test whether TCR sequence diversity was altered and clonal T-cell expansion was caused by ivuxolimab. The paper describes the monotherapy dose-escalation part (N ≈ 51 patients) of the phase I trial of ivuxolimab. The investigation overall reported the following: In partial responders in the 0.1-3.0 mg/kg groups, normalized peripheral clonal expansion was found to be among the lowest, especially among CD8+ T cells. Low levels of normalized T-cell clonal expansion were also seen in some patients who did not respond. The antigen specificity of the clonally expanded peripheral T cells was not determined. At doses of 0.1 to 3.0 mg/kg, clonal expansion of both CD4+ and CD8+ blood T cells was observed from baseline to week 6. After ivuxolimab, expanded clones were on average more numerous among CD8+ T cells than among CD4+ T cells.

Patients with autoimmune disease history or receiving systemic immunosuppression were excluded from the trial. Peripheral blood for TCR sequencing was collected from all dose cohorts at baseline, on cycle 4 day 1, and on cycle 7 day 1. The samples were drawn from a first-in-human, open-label, multicenter phase I dose-escalation trial of ivuxolimab. The trial enrolled adults with locally advanced or metastatic head and neck squamous cell, hepatocellular, melanoma or renal cell carcinoma. CD4+ and CD8+ T cells were sorted separately from peripheral blood before TCR sequencing. Genomic DNA was extracted from sorted cells for sequencing of the TCRbeta CDR3 region. TCRbeta CDR3 regions were sequenced using the immunoSEQ Assay. The source is immuneACCESS, and TCRdb retained only in-frame sequences with V and J called. Part of the clones is not carried over; for the studies checked, unresolved V genes explain less than half of this, and the remainder is unexplained. The sample table contains about 96,000 clones; only one count was recorded for roughly 80% of them. The ten largest clones take up roughly 5.2% of the sample.

CDR1 and CDR2 were assigned from the germline V gene as SNHLY and FYNNEI. The junction shows trimming of 6 bases on V and 3 bases on J, plus 6 bases between the germline ends. From the cysteine up to the phenylalanine, the CDR3 has a length of 12 residues. The read is trimmed to its CDR3 DNA, 36 bases read in frame from base 1. The specimen was CD4+ or CD8+ T cells sorted from blood, collected in a trial of the OX40 agonist ivuxolimab. The sequence was obtained from an adult with an advanced solid tumor such as melanoma, head and neck, liver or kidney cancer. The sequence links TRBV2 to TRBJ1-3; TRBD1 is a possible D gene, resting on 6 matching bases. The CDR3 region: CASRTGGNTIYF. The DNA reads as follows: TGTGCCAGCAGGACAGGTGGAAACACCATATATTTT.